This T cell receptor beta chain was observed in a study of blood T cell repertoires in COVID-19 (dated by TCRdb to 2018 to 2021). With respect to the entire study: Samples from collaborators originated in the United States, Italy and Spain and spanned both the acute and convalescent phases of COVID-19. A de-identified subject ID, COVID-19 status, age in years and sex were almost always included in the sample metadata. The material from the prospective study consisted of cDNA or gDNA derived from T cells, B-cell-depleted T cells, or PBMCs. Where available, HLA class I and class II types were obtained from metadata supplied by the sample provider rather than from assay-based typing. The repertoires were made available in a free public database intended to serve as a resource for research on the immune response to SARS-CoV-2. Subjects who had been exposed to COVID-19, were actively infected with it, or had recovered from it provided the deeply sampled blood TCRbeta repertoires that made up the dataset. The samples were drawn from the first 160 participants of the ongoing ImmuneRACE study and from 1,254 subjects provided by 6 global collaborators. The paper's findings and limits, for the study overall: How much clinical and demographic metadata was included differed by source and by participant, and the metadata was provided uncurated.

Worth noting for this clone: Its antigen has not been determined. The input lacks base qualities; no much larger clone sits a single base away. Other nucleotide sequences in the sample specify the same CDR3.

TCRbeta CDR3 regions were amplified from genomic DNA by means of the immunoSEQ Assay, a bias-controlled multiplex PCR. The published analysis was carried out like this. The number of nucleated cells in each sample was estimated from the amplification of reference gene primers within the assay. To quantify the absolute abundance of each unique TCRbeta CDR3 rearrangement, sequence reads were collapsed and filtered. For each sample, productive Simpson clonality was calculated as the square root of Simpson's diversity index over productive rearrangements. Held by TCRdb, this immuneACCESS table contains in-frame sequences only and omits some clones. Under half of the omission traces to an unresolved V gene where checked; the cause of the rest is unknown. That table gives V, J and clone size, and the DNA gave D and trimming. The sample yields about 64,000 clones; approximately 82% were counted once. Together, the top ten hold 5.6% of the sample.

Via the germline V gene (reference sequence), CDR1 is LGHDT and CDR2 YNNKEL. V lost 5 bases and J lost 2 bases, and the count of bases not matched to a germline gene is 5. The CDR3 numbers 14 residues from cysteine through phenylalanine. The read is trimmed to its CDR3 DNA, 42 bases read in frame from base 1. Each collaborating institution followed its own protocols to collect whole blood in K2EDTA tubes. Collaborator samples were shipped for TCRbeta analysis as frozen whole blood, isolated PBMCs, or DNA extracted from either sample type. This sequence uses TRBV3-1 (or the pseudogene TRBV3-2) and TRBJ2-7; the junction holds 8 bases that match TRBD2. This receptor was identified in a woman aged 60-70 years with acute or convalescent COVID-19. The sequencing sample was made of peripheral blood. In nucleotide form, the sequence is TGTGCCAGCAGCGCCGCCGGGGGGGCCTACGAGCAGTACTTC. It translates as CASSAAGGAYEQYF.